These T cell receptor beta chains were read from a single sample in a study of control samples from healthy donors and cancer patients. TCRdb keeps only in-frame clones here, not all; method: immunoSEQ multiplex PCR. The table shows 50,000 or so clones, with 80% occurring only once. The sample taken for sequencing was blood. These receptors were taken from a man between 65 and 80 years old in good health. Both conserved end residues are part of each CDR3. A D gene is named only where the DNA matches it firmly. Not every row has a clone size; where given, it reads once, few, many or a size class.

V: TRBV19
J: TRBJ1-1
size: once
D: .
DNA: TGTGCCAGTAGTTTCCGGACAAGCACTGAAGCTTTCTTT
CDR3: CASSFRTSTEAFF

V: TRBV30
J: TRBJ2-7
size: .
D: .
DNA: TGTGCTTGGAGTGTACCTAGACTTACTAGCTCCTACGAGCAGTACTTC
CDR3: CAWSVPRLTSSYEQYF

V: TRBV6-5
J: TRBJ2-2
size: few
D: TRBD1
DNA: TGTGCCAGCGGACCCACGGACAGGGGCACCGGGGAGCTGTTTTTT
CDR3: CASGPTDRGTGELFF

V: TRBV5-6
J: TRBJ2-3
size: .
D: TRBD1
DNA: TGTGCCAGCAGCTCCTTAATTGGACAGGGAAGGGGGGATACGCAGTATTTT
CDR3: CASSSLIGQGRGDTQYF

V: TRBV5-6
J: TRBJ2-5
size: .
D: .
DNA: TGTGCCAGCAGCTTGGCAGGAGGGTTGCAGGAGACCCAGTACTTC
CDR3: CASSLAGGLQETQYF

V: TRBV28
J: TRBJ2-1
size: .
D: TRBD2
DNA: TGTGCCAGCAGTTTATATCCACCGGGACTAGCGGGGGGGGCGAAGCAGTTCTTC
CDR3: CASSLYPPGLAGGAKQFF

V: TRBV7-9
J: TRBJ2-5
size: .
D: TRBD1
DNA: TGTGCCAGCACCCCAGGGGGCGATGAGACCCAGTACTTC
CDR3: CASTPGGDETQYF

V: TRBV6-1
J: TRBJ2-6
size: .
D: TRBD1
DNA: TGTGCCAGCAGTGAAACAGGGGTTCGACCTGGGGCCAACGTCCTGACTTTC
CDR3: CASSETGVRPGANVLTF

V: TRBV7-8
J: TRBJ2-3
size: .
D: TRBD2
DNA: TGTGCCAGCAGCTCGAGCGCGCGGGAGGGAGGAGATACGCAGTATTTT
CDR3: CASSSSAREGGDTQYF

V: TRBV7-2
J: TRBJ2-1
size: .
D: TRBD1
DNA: TGTGCCAGCAGCTTAGATCCAGGGGGACAAGCGAAGTTCTTC
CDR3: CASSLDPGGQAKFF

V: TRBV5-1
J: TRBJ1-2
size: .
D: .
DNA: TGCGCCAGCAGCTTGGTCATGGACTATGGCTACACCTTC
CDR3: CASSLVMDYGYTF

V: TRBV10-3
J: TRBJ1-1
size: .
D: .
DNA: TGTGCCATCAGTGAGTCAAGACCCCCCCCGGACACTGAAGCTTTCTTT
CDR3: CAISESRPPPDTEAFF

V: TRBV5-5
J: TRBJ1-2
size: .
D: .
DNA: TGTGCCAGCAGCGACCGGGCTAACTATGGCTACACCTTC
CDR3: CASSDRANYGYTF

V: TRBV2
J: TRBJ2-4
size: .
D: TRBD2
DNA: TGTGCCAGAGGGGCGGGAGGTTCGAACATTCAGTACTTC
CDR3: CARGAGGSNIQYF

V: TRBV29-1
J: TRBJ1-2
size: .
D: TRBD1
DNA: TGCAGCGTGAAGACAGGGACGATAGGCTACACCTTC
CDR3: CSVKTGTIGYTF

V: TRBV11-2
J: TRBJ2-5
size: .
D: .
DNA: TGTGCCAGCAGCTTAGTAGAGACCCAGTACTTC
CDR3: CASSLVETQYF

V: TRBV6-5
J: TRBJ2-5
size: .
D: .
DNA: TGTGCCAGCAGTTACCTTTCTTCCCTGGAGACCCAGTACTTC
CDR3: CASSYLSSLETQYF

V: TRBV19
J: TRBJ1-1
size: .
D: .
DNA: TGTGCCAGTAGTACCCTCGGGGGGGCTGAAGCTTTCTTT
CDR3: CASSTLGGAEAFF

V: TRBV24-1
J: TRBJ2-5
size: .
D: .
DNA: TGTGCCACCAGTGAATACCCGCGGACGGGACAAGAGACCCAGTACTTC
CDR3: CATSEYPRTGQETQYF

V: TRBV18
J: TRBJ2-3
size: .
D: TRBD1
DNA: TGTGCCAGCTCACCATGGACAGGAAGAGATACGCAGTATTTT
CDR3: CASSPWTGRDTQYF

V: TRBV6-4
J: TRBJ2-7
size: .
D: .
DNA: TGTGCCAGCAAAATTTCAGGGGAGGACGAGCAGTACTTC
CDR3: CASKISGEDEQYF

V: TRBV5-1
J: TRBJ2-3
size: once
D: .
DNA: TGCGCCAGCGGGACTCCTACCACAGATACGCAGTATTTT
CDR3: CASGTPTTDTQYF

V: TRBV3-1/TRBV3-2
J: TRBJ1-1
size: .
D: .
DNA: TGTGCCAGCAGCCTTCGGGGATACACTGAAGCTTTCTTT
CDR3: CASSLRGYTEAFF

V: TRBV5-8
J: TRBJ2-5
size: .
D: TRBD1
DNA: TGTGCCAGCAGCGAGGGACAGCTCCAAGAGACCCAGTACTTC
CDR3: CASSEGQLQETQYF

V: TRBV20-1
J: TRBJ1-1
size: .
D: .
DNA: TGCAGTGCTCTGGGGGACACTGAAGCTTTCTTT
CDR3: CSALGDTEAFF

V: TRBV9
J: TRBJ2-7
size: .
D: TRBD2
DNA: TGTGCCAGCAGCACAAAGCGGGGCGCTAACCCCTACGAGCAGTACTTC
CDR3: CASSTKRGANPYEQYF

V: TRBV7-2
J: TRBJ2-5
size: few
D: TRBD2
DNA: TGTGCCAGCAGCTTAGGGGCGGGGGAAGAGACCCAGTACTTC
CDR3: CASSLGAGEETQYF

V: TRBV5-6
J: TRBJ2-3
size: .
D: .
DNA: TGTGCCAGCAGTACGGGCCTCGCTGACGATACGCAGTATTTT
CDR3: CASSTGLADDTQYF

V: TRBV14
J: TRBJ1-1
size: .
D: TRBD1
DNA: TGTGCCAGCAGCCAGGACAGGGGGCGGTTGTTCTTT
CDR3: CASSQDRGRLFF

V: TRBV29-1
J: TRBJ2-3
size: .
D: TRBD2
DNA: TGCAGCGTTGCCGGGACTAGCGGGGGCACAGATACGCAGTATTTT
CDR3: CSVAGTSGGTDTQYF

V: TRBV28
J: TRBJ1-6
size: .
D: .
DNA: TGTGCCAGCAGCTCTGGAGCGGGCCTACATGGCTCCTATAATTCACCCCTCCACTTT
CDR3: CASSSGAGLHGSYNSPLHF

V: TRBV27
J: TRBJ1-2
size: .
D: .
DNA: TGTGCCAGCAGTCTTACGGGAGCGGGGGCGGGAGGCTACACCTTC
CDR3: CASSLTGAGAGGYTF

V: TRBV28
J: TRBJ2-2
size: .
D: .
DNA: TGTGCCAGCAGGGGACTCCTAGGACTCGGTGGCACCGGGGAGCTGTTTTTT
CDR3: CASRGLLGLGGTGELFF

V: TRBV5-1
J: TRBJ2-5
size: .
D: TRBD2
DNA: TGCGCCAGCAGCTTGGGGATAGCGGGAGGGCCCGGAGAGACCCAGTACTTC
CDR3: CASSLGIAGGPGETQYF

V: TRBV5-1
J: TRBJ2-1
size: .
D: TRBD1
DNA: TGCGCCAGCACCTCTCGACAGGGGGTGATGGGGAATGAGCAGTTCTTC
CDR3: CASTSRQGVMGNEQFF

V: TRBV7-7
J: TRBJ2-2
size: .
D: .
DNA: TGTGCTAGCAGTTATAAAGCCGCTCCGAACACCGGGGAGCTGTTTTTT
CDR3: CASSYKAAPNTGELFF

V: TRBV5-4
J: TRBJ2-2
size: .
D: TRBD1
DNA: TGTGCCAGCAGCTCAACGACAGGGGGCAGGGGCGGGGAGCTGTTTTTT
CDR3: CASSSTTGGRGGELFF

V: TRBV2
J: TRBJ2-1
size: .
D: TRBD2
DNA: TGTGCCAGCAGTCCTAGCGGGGGCTCTTACAATGAGCAGTTCTTC
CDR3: CASSPSGGSYNEQFF

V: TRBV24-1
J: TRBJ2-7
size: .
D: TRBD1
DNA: TGTGCCACCAATGGGACAGCCTTCTACGAGCAGTACTTC
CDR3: CATNGTAFYEQYF

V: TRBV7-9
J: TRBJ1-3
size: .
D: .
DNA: TGTGCCAGCAGCCCCAGTGGGAGAGGAGACACCATATATTTT
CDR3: CASSPSGRGDTIYF

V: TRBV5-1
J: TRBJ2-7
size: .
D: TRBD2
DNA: TGCGCCAGCGCCGCTACCGGGGGGTCCTACGAGCAGTACTTC
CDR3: CASAATGGSYEQYF

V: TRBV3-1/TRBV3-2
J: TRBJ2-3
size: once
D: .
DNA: TGTGCCAGCAGCGGGAGTCGGGTGGAGGGCACAGATACGCAGTATTTT
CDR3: CASSGSRVEGTDTQYF

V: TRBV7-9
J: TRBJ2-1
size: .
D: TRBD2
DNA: TGTGCCAGCAGCCCCTGGACTAGCGGGAGTCCTAACAATGAGCAGTTCTTC
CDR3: CASSPWTSGSPNNEQFF

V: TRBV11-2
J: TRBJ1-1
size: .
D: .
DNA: TGTGCCAGCAGCTTGATAGACAGGGAAGCTTTCTTT
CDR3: CASSLIDREAFF

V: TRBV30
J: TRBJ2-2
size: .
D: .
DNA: TGTGCCTGGAAGGGAATGGTGAACACCGGGGAGCTGTTTTTT
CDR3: CAWKGMVNTGELFF

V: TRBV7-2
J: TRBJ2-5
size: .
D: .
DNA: TGTGCCAGCAGCTTAAGTGGGGGCCAAGAGACCCAGTACTTC
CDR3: CASSLSGGQETQYF

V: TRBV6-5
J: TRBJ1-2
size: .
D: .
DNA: TGTGCCAGCAGATTTCCTGGAGGCTATGGCTACACCTTC
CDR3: CASRFPGGYGYTF

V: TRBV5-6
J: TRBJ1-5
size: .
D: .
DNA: TGTGCCAGCAGCTTCCAAGGTCAGCCCCAGCATTTT
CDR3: CASSFQGQPQHF

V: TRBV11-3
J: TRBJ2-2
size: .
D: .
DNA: TGTGCCAGCGGGGCCAAGGGAGGCACCGGGGAGCTGTTTTTT
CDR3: CASGAKGGTGELFF

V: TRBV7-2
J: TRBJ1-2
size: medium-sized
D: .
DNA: TGTGCCAGCAGCCTAAGGGACTTATACAATGGCTACACCTTC
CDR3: CASSLRDLYNGYTF

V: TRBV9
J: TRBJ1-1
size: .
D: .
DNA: TGTGCCAGCAGCGTAGGGCCCGGGCGGGGCTACACTGAAGCTTTCTTT
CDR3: CASSVGPGRGYTEAFF

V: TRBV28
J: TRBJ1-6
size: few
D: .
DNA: TGTGCCAGCCGGGTAAACAATTCACCCCTCCACTTT
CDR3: CASRVNNSPLHF

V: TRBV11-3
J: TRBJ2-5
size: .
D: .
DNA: TGTGCCAGCAGCTTATCCCCGGGGGCGGAGACCCAGTACTTC
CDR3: CASSLSPGAETQYF